Listed here is a single TCR beta chain. Its antigen is undetermined. V trimming: 6 bases; J trimming: 6 bases; junction bases outside the gene matches: 10. Germline V gene lookup returns CDR1 SGHAT and CDR2 FQNNGV. The CDR3 length is 15 residues. This sample was taken from a study of shared clonotypes between healthy human individuals. Repertoires were generated with immunoSEQ multiplex PCR, while TCRdb's copy carries only in-frame clones and drops some. In the table there are a few million clones, more than 90% of which are singletons. Study results and limitations: Incompleteness in sorted-subset sequencing, despite large depth, was shown by rarefaction. Estimated richness was generally greater in naive than memory subsets.

Sequencing used naive CD4+ T cells sorted from blood. Subset given: CD45RA+ positively selected. The receptor was derived from a young man in good health. The J gene is TRBJ2-1, the V gene TRBV11-2; 8 positions agree with TRBD1. CDR3 loop: CASRPVQGALNEQFF. The DNA of the CDR3 is TGTGCCAGCAGACCAGTCCAGGGGGCGCTCAATGAGCAGTTCTTC.